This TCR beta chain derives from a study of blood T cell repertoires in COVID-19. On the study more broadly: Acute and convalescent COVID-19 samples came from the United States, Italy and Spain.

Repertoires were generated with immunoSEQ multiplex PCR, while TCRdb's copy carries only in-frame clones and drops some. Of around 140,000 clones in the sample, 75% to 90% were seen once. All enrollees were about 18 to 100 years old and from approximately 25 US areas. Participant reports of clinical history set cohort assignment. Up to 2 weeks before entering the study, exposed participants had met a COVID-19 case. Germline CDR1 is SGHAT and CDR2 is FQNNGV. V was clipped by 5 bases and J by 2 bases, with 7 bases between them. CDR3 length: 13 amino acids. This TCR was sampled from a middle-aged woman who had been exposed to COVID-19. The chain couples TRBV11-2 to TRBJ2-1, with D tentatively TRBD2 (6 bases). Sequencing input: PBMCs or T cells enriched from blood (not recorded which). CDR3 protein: CASSRGTYNEQFF. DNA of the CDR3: TGTGCCAGCAGCCGGGGGACCTACAATGAGCAGTTCTTC.